The clone carrying this T cell receptor beta chain came up a few times. The data are from a study of post-analysis software for immune sequencing data. Incorporated into the TCR beta cDNA libraries were unique molecular identifiers, which served to reduce PCR and sequencing biases. MiXCR, run by TCRdb on the PCR reads, gives a single entry per CDR3 protein. The sample has 170,000 or so distinct CDR3 sequences, about 29% seen once. This TCR came from a girl between 5 and 17 years old with multiple sclerosis. Specimen: blood.

DNA for the CDR3: TGTGCCAGCAGCCTACTAGCGGGAGGGGGTGGGGGAGAGACCCAGTACTTC. Translating gives CASSLLAGGGGGETQYF. The chain uses TRBV3-1 and TRBJ2-5; 13 nucleotides align to TRBD2. The trim removed 4 bases at V and 4 bases at J, leaving 9 bases unmatched. CDR1 LGHDT and CDR2 YNNKEL come from the germline V gene (reference sequence). This CDR3 has 17 residues.